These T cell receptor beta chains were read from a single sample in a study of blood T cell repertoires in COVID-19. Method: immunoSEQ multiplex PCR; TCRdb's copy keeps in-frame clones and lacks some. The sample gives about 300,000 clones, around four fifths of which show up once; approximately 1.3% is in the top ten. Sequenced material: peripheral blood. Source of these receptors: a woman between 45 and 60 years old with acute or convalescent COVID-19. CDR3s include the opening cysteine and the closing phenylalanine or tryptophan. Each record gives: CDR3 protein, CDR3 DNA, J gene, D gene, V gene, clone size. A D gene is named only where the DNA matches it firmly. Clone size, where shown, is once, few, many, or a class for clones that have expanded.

CDR3aa: CASSGQEDIQYF
CDR3nt: TGTGCCAGCAGCGGACAGGAGGACATTCAGTACTTC
j_gene: TRBJ2-4
d_gene: TRBD1
v_gene: TRBV2
abundance: once

CDR3aa: CATSRTGYTGELFF
CDR3nt: TGTGCCACCAGCAGGACAGGGTACACCGGGGAGCTGTTTTTT
j_gene: TRBJ2-2
d_gene: TRBD1
v_gene: TRBV15
abundance: .

CDR3aa: CASSPIGAGGHDEQFF
CDR3nt: TGTGCCAGCAGTCCGATTGGAGCGGGGGGACACGATGAGCAGTTCTTC
j_gene: TRBJ2-1
d_gene: TRBD2
v_gene: TRBV11-2
abundance: .

CDR3aa: CAINRQGGAEAFF
CDR3nt: TGTGCCATCAATCGGCAGGGTGGTGCTGAAGCTTTCTTT
j_gene: TRBJ1-1
d_gene: .
v_gene: TRBV10-3
abundance: .

CDR3aa: CASRGRQDSSYNEQFF
CDR3nt: TGTGCCAGCAGGGGAAGACAGGATAGCTCCTACAATGAGCAGTTCTTC
j_gene: TRBJ2-1
d_gene: .
v_gene: TRBV6-6
abundance: .

CDR3aa: CASKVTGGRTEAFF
CDR3nt: TGTGCCAGCAAGGTGACAGGGGGCCGAACTGAAGCTTTCTTT
j_gene: TRBJ1-1
d_gene: TRBD1
v_gene: TRBV6-5
abundance: .

CDR3aa: CATGQWGEKLFF
CDR3nt: TGTGCCACCGGACAGTGGGGTGAAAAACTGTTTTTT
j_gene: TRBJ1-4
d_gene: .
v_gene: TRBV6-5
abundance: .

CDR3aa: CASRRDRGGGNTIYF
CDR3nt: TGTGCCAGCCGAAGAGACAGGGGAGGGGGAAACACCATATATTTT
j_gene: TRBJ1-3
d_gene: TRBD1
v_gene: TRBV27
abundance: once

CDR3aa: CASSLGVNYGYTF
CDR3nt: TGCGCCAGCAGCTTGGGAGTTAACTATGGCTACACCTTC
j_gene: TRBJ1-2
d_gene: .
v_gene: TRBV5-1
abundance: .

CDR3aa: CASSLRAGGPGETQYF
CDR3nt: TGCGCCAGCAGCTTGAGAGCGGGAGGGCCGGGAGAGACCCAGTACTTC
j_gene: TRBJ2-5
d_gene: TRBD2
v_gene: TRBV5-1
abundance: .

CDR3aa: CAWRTGGYGYTF
CDR3nt: TGTGCCTGGAGGACGGGGGGCTATGGCTACACCTTC
j_gene: TRBJ1-2
d_gene: .
v_gene: TRBV30
abundance: .

CDR3aa: CASRLQGLAGLPGGYEQYF
CDR3nt: TGTGCAAGTCGTCTCCAGGGACTAGCGGGCCTCCCCGGGGGCTACGAGCAGTACTTC
j_gene: TRBJ2-7
d_gene: .
v_gene: TRBV12-2
abundance: once

CDR3aa: CASSEALLWTGDNSPLHF
CDR3nt: TGTGCCAGCAGTGAAGCGCTTCTCTGGACAGGGGATAATTCACCCCTCCACTTT
j_gene: TRBJ1-6
d_gene: TRBD1
v_gene: TRBV2
abundance: few

CDR3aa: CASSLDGSSYNEQFF
CDR3nt: TGTGCCAGCAGTTTGGACGGGAGCTCCTACAATGAGCAGTTCTTC
j_gene: TRBJ2-1
d_gene: .
v_gene: TRBV6-5
abundance: .

CDR3aa: CASADIHADNEQFF
CDR3nt: TGTGCCAGCGCGGACATCCACGCCGACAATGAGCAGTTCTTC
j_gene: TRBJ2-1
d_gene: .
v_gene: TRBV2
abundance: .

CDR3aa: CASTFPTRNTIYF
CDR3nt: TGTGCCAGCACTTTCCCGACTCGAAACACCATATATTTT
j_gene: TRBJ1-3
d_gene: .
v_gene: TRBV7-9
abundance: .

CDR3aa: CASSPKPGQGVAGNTIYF
CDR3nt: TGTGCCAGCAGCCCCAAACCGGGACAGGGGGTAGCTGGAAACACCATATATTTT
j_gene: TRBJ1-3
d_gene: TRBD1
v_gene: TRBV7-2
abundance: once

CDR3aa: CASSSLRGASEQYF
CDR3nt: TGTGCCAGCAGTTCTTTGCGGGGGGCCTCCGAGCAGTACTTC
j_gene: TRBJ2-7
d_gene: TRBD2
v_gene: TRBV5-6
abundance: .

CDR3aa: CASSHGGTEAFF
CDR3nt: TGTGCCAGCAGCCACGGTGGCACTGAAGCTTTCTTT
j_gene: TRBJ1-1
d_gene: .
v_gene: TRBV3-1/TRBV3-2
abundance: .

CDR3aa: CSVTGQVITDTQYF
CDR3nt: TGCAGCGTTACAGGACAGGTGATCACAGATACGCAGTATTTT
j_gene: TRBJ2-3
d_gene: TRBD1
v_gene: TRBV29-1
abundance: .

CDR3aa: CACLNYSNTGELFF
CDR3nt: TGTGCCTGCCTAAACTATAGTAACACCGGGGAGCTGTTTTTT
j_gene: TRBJ2-2
d_gene: .
v_gene: TRBV30
abundance: few

CDR3aa: CASSQAGSGRFNEQFF
CDR3nt: TGTGCCAGCAGCCAAGCGGGGAGCGGGAGGTTTAATGAGCAGTTCTTC
j_gene: TRBJ2-1
d_gene: TRBD2
v_gene: TRBV3-1/TRBV3-2
abundance: .

CDR3aa: CASTRGGDYTF
CDR3nt: TGTGCCAGCACCCGGGGGGGCGACTACACCTTC
j_gene: TRBJ1-2
d_gene: .
v_gene: TRBV5-6
abundance: once

CDR3aa: CASSLTGDLETQYF
CDR3nt: TGTGCCAGCAGCCTCACAGGGGATTTGGAGACCCAGTACTTC
j_gene: TRBJ2-5
d_gene: TRBD1
v_gene: TRBV3-1/TRBV3-2
abundance: .

CDR3aa: CASSLQQPSNQPQHF
CDR3nt: TGTGCCAGCAGCTTACAACAACCTAGCAATCAGCCCCAGCATTTT
j_gene: TRBJ1-5
d_gene: .
v_gene: TRBV6-5
abundance: .

CDR3aa: CASSVQGATEQYF
CDR3nt: TGTGCCAGCAGCGTACAGGGGGCCACCGAGCAGTACTTC
j_gene: TRBJ2-7
d_gene: TRBD1
v_gene: TRBV9
abundance: .

CDR3aa: CASRSEKGQRNSPLHF
CDR3nt: TGTGCCAGCAGATCCGAAAAAGGACAGAGAAATTCACCCCTCCACTTT
j_gene: TRBJ1-6
d_gene: .
v_gene: TRBV27
abundance: .

CDR3aa: CASSIEGQRPQHF
CDR3nt: TGTGCCAGTAGTATAGAGGGGCAACGGCCCCAGCATTTT
j_gene: TRBJ1-5
d_gene: .
v_gene: TRBV19
abundance: .

CDR3aa: CASSPATGGIAAGELFF
CDR3nt: TGTGCCAGCAGCCCGGCGACGGGGGGGATTGCGGCCGGGGAGCTGTTTTTT
j_gene: TRBJ2-2
d_gene: TRBD2
v_gene: TRBV3-1/TRBV3-2
abundance: .

CDR3aa: CASSRSPGQGVTNEKLFF
CDR3nt: TGCGCCAGCAGCCGGTCTCCGGGACAGGGAGTAACTAATGAAAAACTGTTTTTT
j_gene: TRBJ1-4
d_gene: TRBD1
v_gene: TRBV4-1
abundance: .

CDR3aa: CASSGKDLGLAYLSSYEQYF
CDR3nt: TGTGCCAGCAGTGGGAAGGACTTGGGACTAGCGTATTTATCCTCCTACGAGCAGTACTTC
j_gene: TRBJ2-7
d_gene: TRBD2
v_gene: TRBV6-2/TRBV6-3
abundance: .

CDR3aa: CASSVEAGDTGDTQYF
CDR3nt: TGCGCCAGCAGTGTGGAAGCGGGGGATACGGGAGATACGCAGTATTTT
j_gene: TRBJ2-3
d_gene: TRBD2
v_gene: TRBV10-1
abundance: .

CDR3aa: CASSQDSPSSYNSPLHF
CDR3nt: TGTGCCAGCAGCCAAGACTCCCCGAGCTCCTATAATTCACCCCTCCACTTT
j_gene: TRBJ1-6
d_gene: .
v_gene: TRBV4-2
abundance: .

CDR3aa: CASSLTIRNQPQHF
CDR3nt: TGTGCCAGCAGTTTAACAATCAGGAATCAGCCCCAGCATTTT
j_gene: TRBJ1-5
d_gene: .
v_gene: TRBV27
abundance: .

CDR3aa: CASSSGGLASERREQYF
CDR3nt: TGTGCCAGCAGCTCAGGGGGACTAGCGTCGGAGCGGCGGGAGCAGTACTTC
j_gene: TRBJ2-7
d_gene: TRBD2
v_gene: TRBV11-2
abundance: few

CDR3aa: CASSVPGELFF
CDR3nt: TGTGCCAGCAGCGTCCCAGGGGAGCTGTTTTTT
j_gene: TRBJ2-2
d_gene: .
v_gene: TRBV7-9
abundance: few

CDR3aa: CASSVGGQVAYGYTF
CDR3nt: TGTGCCAGCAGCGTGGGGGGACAGGTTGCCTATGGCTACACCTTC
j_gene: TRBJ1-2
d_gene: TRBD1
v_gene: TRBV5-6
abundance: .

CDR3aa: CASSPIGVYGYTF
CDR3nt: TGTGCCAGCAGTCCAATCGGGGTCTATGGCTACACCTTC
j_gene: TRBJ1-2
d_gene: .
v_gene: TRBV3-1/TRBV3-2
abundance: .

CDR3aa: CSAPRGHEQFF
CDR3nt: TGCAGTGCGCCGCGGGGGCATGAGCAGTTCTTC
j_gene: TRBJ2-1
d_gene: .
v_gene: TRBV20-1
abundance: .

CDR3aa: CASSPTRGTEAFF
CDR3nt: TGTGCCAGCAGCCCAACAAGGGGGACTGAAGCTTTCTTT
j_gene: TRBJ1-1
d_gene: .
v_gene: TRBV3-1/TRBV3-2
abundance: .

CDR3aa: CASSIGDRGSTGELFF
CDR3nt: TGTGCCAGTAGTATAGGGGACAGGGGGTCCACCGGGGAGCTGTTTTTT
j_gene: TRBJ2-2
d_gene: TRBD1
v_gene: TRBV19
abundance: .

CDR3aa: CASSQDQAGAVEQFF
CDR3nt: TGTGCCAGCAGCCAAGATCAGGCGGGAGCCGTTGAGCAGTTCTTC
j_gene: TRBJ2-1
d_gene: TRBD2
v_gene: TRBV4-2
abundance: .

CDR3aa: CASSSGTYRDEKLFF
CDR3nt: TGCGCCAGCAGCTCCGGCACGTACAGAGATGAAAAACTGTTTTTT
j_gene: TRBJ1-4
d_gene: .
v_gene: TRBV5-1
abundance: few

CDR3aa: CASSSGLPSGAFF
CDR3nt: TGTGCCAGCAGTTCGGGACTCCCCTCTGGGGCTTTCTTT
j_gene: TRBJ1-1
d_gene: .
v_gene: TRBV2
abundance: once

CDR3aa: CAITDRDNEQFF
CDR3nt: TGTGCCATCACCGACAGAGACAATGAGCAGTTCTTC
j_gene: TRBJ2-1
d_gene: .
v_gene: TRBV10-3
abundance: .

CDR3aa: CASSEYLGQGAAGNTIYF
CDR3nt: TGTGCCAGCAGTGAATATCTAGGCCAGGGGGCTGCTGGAAACACCATATATTTT
j_gene: TRBJ1-3
d_gene: TRBD1
v_gene: TRBV25-1
abundance: .

CDR3aa: CASSYSTGGGTEAFF
CDR3nt: TGTGCCAGCAGCTACTCGACAGGGGGAGGCACTGAAGCTTTCTTT
j_gene: TRBJ1-1
d_gene: TRBD1
v_gene: TRBV13
abundance: .

CDR3aa: CASSSPQWGGATGTQYF
CDR3nt: TGTGCCAGCAGCTCCCCTCAGTGGGGGGGGGCCACAGGGACCCAGTACTTC
j_gene: TRBJ2-5
d_gene: .
v_gene: TRBV9
abundance: .

CDR3aa: CASRGRGYSPLHF
CDR3nt: TGTGCCAGCAGAGGCAGGGGATATTCACCCCTCCACTTT
j_gene: TRBJ1-6
d_gene: .
v_gene: TRBV2
abundance: .

CDR3aa: CASSPVIPYNEQFF
CDR3nt: TGTGCCAGCAGCCCAGTTATCCCCTACAATGAGCAGTTCTTC
j_gene: TRBJ2-1
d_gene: .
v_gene: TRBV7-2
abundance: once

CDR3aa: CASSPRQGGQETQYF
CDR3nt: TGTGCCAGCAGCCCCAGACAGGGCGGGCAAGAGACCCAGTACTTC
j_gene: TRBJ2-5
d_gene: TRBD1
v_gene: TRBV11-3
abundance: .

CDR3aa: CAISAKPQEETQYF
CDR3nt: TGTGCCATCAGTGCTAAACCCCAGGAAGAGACCCAGTACTTC
j_gene: TRBJ2-5
d_gene: .
v_gene: TRBV10-3
abundance: .

CDR3aa: CASSRRQGSTSYEQYF
CDR3nt: TGTGCCAGCAGCCGCCGACAGGGGTCTACTTCCTACGAGCAGTACTTC
j_gene: TRBJ2-7
d_gene: TRBD1
v_gene: TRBV7-2
abundance: .

CDR3aa: CASTPQGPGELFF
CDR3nt: TGTGCCAGCACGCCCCAGGGGCCCGGGGAGCTGTTTTTT
j_gene: TRBJ2-2
d_gene: .
v_gene: TRBV5-5
abundance: .

CDR3aa: CASLPVSGANVLTF
CDR3nt: TGTGCCAGTCTACCGGTCTCTGGGGCCAACGTCCTGACTTTC
j_gene: TRBJ2-6
d_gene: .
v_gene: TRBV28
abundance: .

CDR3aa: CASSLVSSGRTDTQYF
CDR3nt: TGCGCCAGCAGCTTGGTGTCTAGCGGTCGCACAGATACGCAGTATTTT
j_gene: TRBJ2-3
d_gene: TRBD2
v_gene: TRBV5-1
abundance: .

CDR3aa: CATRGQGSSGANVLTF
CDR3nt: TGTGCCACCCGGGGACAGGGGTCCTCTGGGGCCAACGTCCTGACTTTC
j_gene: TRBJ2-6
d_gene: TRBD1
v_gene: TRBV24-1
abundance: .

CDR3aa: CSVEWRDRTQYF
CDR3nt: TGCAGCGTTGAGTGGCGGGATAGGACCCAGTACTTC
j_gene: TRBJ2-5
d_gene: .
v_gene: TRBV29-1
abundance: .

CDR3aa: CASSSSGTGHSYEQYF
CDR3nt: TGTGCCAGCAGCTCTTCCGGGACAGGGCACTCCTACGAGCAGTACTTC
j_gene: TRBJ2-7
d_gene: TRBD1
v_gene: TRBV7-9
abundance: .